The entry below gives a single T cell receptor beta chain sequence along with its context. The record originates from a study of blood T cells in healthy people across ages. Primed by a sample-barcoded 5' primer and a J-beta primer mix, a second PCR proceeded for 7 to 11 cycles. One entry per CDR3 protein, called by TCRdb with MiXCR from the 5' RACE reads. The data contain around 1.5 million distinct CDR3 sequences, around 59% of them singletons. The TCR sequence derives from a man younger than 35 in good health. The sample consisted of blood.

Written as DNA, the CDR3 is TGTGCCAGCAGCTTAGGAATAGGGGACTACGAGCAGTACTTC. Its translation is CASSLGIGDYEQYF. This chain joins TRBV7-8 and TRBJ2-7; D possibly corresponds to TRBD1 (5 bases). The V gene's germline CDR1 is SGHVS and CDR2 FQNEAQ. V dropped 1 base and J dropped 3 bases, with 10 bases sitting between them. The CDR3 sequence is 14 residues long.